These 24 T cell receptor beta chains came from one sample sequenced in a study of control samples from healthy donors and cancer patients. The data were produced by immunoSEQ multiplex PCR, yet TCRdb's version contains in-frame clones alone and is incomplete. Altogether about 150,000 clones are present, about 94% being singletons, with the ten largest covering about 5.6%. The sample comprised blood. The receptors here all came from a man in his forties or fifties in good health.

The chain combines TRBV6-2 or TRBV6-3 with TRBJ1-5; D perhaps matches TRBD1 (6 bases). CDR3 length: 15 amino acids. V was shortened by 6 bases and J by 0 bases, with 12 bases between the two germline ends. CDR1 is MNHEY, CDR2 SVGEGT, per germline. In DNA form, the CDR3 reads TGTGCCAGCAGCCCTAGGACAGCTAGCAATCAGCCCCAGCATTTT. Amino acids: CASSPRTASNQPQHF.

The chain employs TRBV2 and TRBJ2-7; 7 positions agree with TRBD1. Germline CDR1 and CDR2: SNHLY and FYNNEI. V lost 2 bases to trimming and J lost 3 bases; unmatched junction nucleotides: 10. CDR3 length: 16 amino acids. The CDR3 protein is CASSESPARGNYEQYF. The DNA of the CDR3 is TGTGCCAGCAGTGAATCCCCCGCCAGGGGGAACTACGAGCAGTACTTC.

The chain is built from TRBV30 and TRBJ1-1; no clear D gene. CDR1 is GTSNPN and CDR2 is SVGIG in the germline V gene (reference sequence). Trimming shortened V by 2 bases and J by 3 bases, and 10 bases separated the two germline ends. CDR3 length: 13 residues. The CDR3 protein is CAWSQRVDTEAFF. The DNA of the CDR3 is TGTGCCTGGAGTCAACGGGTGGACACTGAAGCTTTCTTT.

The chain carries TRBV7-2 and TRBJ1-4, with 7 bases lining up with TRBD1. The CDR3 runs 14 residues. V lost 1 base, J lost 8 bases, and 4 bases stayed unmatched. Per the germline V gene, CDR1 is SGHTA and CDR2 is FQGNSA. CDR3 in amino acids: CASSLGQGGEKLFF. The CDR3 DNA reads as TGTGCCAGCAGCTTAGGGCAGGGGGGCGAAAAACTGTTTTTT.

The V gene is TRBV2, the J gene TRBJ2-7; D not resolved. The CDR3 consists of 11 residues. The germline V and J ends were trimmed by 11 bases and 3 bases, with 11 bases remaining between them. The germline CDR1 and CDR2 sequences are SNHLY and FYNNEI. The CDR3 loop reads CADPRVYEQYF. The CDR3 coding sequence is TGTGCCGACCCCAGAGTCTACGAGCAGTACTTC.

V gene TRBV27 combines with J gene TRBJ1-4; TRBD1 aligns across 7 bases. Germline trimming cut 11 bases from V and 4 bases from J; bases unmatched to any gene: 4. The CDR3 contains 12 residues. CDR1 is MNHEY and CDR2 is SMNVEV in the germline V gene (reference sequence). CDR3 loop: CAVRGINEKLFF. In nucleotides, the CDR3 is TGTGCCGTCAGGGGGATTAATGAAAAACTGTTTTTT.

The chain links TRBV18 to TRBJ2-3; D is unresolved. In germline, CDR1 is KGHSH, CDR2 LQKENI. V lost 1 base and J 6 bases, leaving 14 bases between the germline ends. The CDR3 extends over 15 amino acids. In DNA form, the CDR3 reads TGTGCCAGCTCACCACTTGGCTCCACCGGGGATACGCAGTATTTT. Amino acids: CASSPLGSTGDTQYF.

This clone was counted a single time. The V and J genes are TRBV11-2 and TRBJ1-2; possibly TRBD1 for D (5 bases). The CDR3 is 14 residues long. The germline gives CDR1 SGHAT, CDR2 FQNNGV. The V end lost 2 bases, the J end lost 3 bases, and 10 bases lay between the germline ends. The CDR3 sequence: CASSLFLGDYGYTF. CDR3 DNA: TGTGCCAGCAGCTTATTTCTGGGGGACTATGGCTACACCTTC. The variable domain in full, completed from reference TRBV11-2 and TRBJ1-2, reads EAGVAQSPRYKIIEKRQSVAFWCNPISGHATLYWYQQILGQGPKLLIQFQNNGVVDDSQLPKDRFSAERLKGVDSTLKIQPAKLEDSAVYLCASSLFLGDYGYTFGSGTRLTVV.

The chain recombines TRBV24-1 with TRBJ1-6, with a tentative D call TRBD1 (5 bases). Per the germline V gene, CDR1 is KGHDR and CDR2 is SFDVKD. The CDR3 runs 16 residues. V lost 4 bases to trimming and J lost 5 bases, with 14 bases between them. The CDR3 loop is CATSEFDGGDNSPLHF. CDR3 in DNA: TGTGCCACCAGTGAGTTTGACGGGGGTGATAATTCACCCCTCCACTTT.

This chain's CDR3 is CASRAYRVGSNLFF. Written as DNA, the CDR3 is TGTGCCAGCAGGGCCTACAGGGTGGGTTCTAATCTGTTTTTT. J is TRBJ1-4 and V is TRBV2; D might be TRBD1 (6 bases). Trimming removed 6 bases at V and 14 bases at J, with 22 bases between. The CDR3 has 14 residues. Per the germline V gene, CDR1 is SNHLY and CDR2 is FYNNEI.

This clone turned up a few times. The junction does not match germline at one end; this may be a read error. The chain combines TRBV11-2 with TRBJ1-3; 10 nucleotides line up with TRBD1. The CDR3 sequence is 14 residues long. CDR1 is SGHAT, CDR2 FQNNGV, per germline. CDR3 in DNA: TGTGCCAGCAGCTCCATGAACCTTCCGGGACAGGGGATGTTC. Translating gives CASSSMNLPGQGMF.

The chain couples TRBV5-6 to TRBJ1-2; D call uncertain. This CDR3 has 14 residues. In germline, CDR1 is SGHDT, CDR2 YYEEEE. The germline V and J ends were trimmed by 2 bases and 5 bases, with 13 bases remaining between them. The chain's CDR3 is CASSFRRRDYGYTF. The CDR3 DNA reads TGTGCCAGCAGCTTTCGCAGGAGGGATTATGGCTACACCTTC. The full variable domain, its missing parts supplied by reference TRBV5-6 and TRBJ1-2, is DAGVTQSPTHLIKTRGQQVTLRCSPKSGHDTVSWYQQALGQGPQFIFQYYEEEERQRGNFPDRFSGHQFPNYSSELNVNALLLGDSALYLCASSFRRRDYGYTFGSGTRLTVV.

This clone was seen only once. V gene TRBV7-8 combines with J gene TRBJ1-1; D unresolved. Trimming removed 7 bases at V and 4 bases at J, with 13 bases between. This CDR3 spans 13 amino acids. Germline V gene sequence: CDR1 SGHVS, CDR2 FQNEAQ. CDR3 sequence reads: CASTRQEGTEAFF. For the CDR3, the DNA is TGTGCCAGCACCCGGCAAGAGGGCACTGAAGCTTTCTTT.

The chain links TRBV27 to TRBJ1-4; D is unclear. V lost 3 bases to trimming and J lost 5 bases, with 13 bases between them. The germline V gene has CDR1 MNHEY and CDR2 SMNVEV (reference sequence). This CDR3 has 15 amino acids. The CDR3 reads CASSFLGGTNEKLFF. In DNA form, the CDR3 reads TGTGCCAGCAGTTTTTTAGGCGGAACCAATGAAAAACTGTTTTTT.

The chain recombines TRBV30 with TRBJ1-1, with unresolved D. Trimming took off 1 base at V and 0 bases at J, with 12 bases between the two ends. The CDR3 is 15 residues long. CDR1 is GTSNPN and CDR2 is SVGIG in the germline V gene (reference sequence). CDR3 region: CAWSENKPLNTEAFF. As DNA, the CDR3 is TGTGCCTGGAGTGAAAACAAGCCTCTGAACACTGAAGCTTTCTTT.

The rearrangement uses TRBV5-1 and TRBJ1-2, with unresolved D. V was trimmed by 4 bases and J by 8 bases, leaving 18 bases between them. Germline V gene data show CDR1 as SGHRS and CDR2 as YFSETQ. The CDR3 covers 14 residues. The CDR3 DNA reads TGCGCCAGCAGCACCGGGGAGGCCCATCGGGGCTACACCTTC. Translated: CASSTGEAHRGYTF.

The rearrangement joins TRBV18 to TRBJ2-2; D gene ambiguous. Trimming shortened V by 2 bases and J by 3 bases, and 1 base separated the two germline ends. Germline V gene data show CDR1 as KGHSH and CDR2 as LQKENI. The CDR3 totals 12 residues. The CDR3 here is CASSPYTGELFF. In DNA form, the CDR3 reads TGTGCCAGCTCACCATACACCGGGGAGCTGTTTTTT.

This CDR3 is CASSSGTAPGNSPLHF. CDR3 bases: TGTGCCAGCAGCTCCGGGACAGCCCCCGGTAATTCACCCCTCCACTTT. V is TRBV7-6 and J is TRBJ1-6, with 7 bases identical to TRBD1. From germline, CDR1 is SGHVS and CDR2 FNYEAQ. Unmatched junction bases numbered 9, after V lost 4 bases and J lost 6 bases. The CDR3 is 16 amino acids.

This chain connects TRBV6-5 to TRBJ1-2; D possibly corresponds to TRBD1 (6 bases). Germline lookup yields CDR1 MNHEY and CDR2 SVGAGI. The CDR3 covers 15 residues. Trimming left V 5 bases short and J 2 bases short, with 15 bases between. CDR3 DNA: TGTGCCAGCAGTAAACTGACAGGATCCAACTATGGCTACACCTTC. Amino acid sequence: CASSKLTGSNYGYTF.

The CDR3 here is CSVVTGWDTEAFF. DNA for the CDR3: TGCAGCGTGGTGACAGGTTGGGACACTGAAGCTTTCTTT. V and J are TRBV29-1 and TRBJ1-1, with a possible D match to TRBD1 (6 bases). Per the germline V gene, CDR1 is SQVTM and CDR2 is ANQGSEA. The CDR3 has 13 residues. V dropped 6 bases and J dropped 3 bases, with 14 bases sitting between them.

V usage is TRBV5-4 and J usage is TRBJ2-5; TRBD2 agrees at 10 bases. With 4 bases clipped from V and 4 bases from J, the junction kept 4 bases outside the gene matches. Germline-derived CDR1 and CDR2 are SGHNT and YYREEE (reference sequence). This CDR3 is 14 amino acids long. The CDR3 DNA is TGTGCCAGCAGCACAGCGGGGGGGAGAGAGACCCAGTACTTC. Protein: CASSTAGGRETQYF.

Here the CDR3 DNA reads TGTGCCAGCAGCTTATACAGCCTGAACACTGAAGCTTTCTTT. Protein sequence: CASSLYSLNTEAFF. The chain carries TRBV7-8 and TRBJ1-1; D remains ambiguous. The CDR3 loop spans 14 amino acids. The germline V gene has CDR1 SGHVS and CDR2 FQNEAQ. The V end was cut by 2 bases, the J end by 0 bases, with 7 bases between.

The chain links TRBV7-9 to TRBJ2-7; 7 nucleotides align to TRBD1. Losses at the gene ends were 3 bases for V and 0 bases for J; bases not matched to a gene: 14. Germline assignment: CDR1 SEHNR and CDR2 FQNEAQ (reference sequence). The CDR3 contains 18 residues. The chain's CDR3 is CASSFSITGTASSYEQYF. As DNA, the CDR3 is TGTGCCAGCAGCTTCTCCATCACCGGGACAGCGAGCTCCTACGAGCAGTACTTC.

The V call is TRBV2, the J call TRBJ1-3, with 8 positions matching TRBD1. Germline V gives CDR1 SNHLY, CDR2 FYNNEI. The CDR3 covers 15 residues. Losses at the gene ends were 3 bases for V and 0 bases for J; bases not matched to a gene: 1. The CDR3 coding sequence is TGTGCCAGCAGTGAGGGACAGGACTCTGGAAACACCATATATTTT. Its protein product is CASSEGQDSGNTIYF.